This T cell receptor (beta chain) was identified in a study of blood T cell repertoires in COVID-19. Method: immunoSEQ multiplex PCR; TCRdb's copy keeps in-frame clones and lacks some. The sample records roughly 68,000 clones, 88% being singletons. Germline CDR1 is MNHEY and CDR2 is SVGEGT. The CDR3 contains 15 residues. V dropped 6 bases and J dropped 6; count of bases not matched to a gene: 3. The sequenced material came from peripheral blood. This receptor was taken from a man between 50 and 59 years old with acute or convalescent COVID-19. V and J are TRBV6-2 or TRBV6-3 and TRBJ2-1, with 15 positions matching TRBD2. The CDR3 is CASSWTSGGANEQFF. CDR3 nucleotides: TGTGCCAGCAGCTGGACTAGCGGGGGGGCCAATGAGCAGTTCTTC.